This TCR beta chain comes out of a study of early T cells in non-severe SARS-CoV-2 infection. Study information: The chains were unpaired, and the sequenced material was bulk RNA from unsorted whole blood.

The germline V gene encodes CDR1 SGHTA and CDR2 FQGNSA. The CDR3 is 13 amino acids. Trimming took 2 bases from V and 3 from J, leaving 8 bases between them. The TCR library protocol was used to attach unique molecular identifiers. These identifiers were attached to individual cDNA molecules. Each CDR3 protein gets one entry after TCRdb re-called the 5' RACE reads with MiXCR. The sample has tens of thousands of distinct CDR3 sequences, approximately 5.9% seen once. Study results and limitations: Matching with VDJdb favored anti-spike CD8 responses (missing private and CD4 specificities).

As regards this clonotype: The antigen is unknown.

The clonotype originates from an adult who was a healthcare worker with PCR-confirmed SARS-CoV-2 infection or an uninfected control (not recorded which). This chain connects TRBV7-2 to TRBJ2-7, with D maybe TRBD2 (6 bases). The material sequenced was whole blood. The CDR3 sequence: CASSLTGDYEQYF. The CDR3, as DNA: TGTGCCAGCAGCTTAACGGGGGACTACGAGCAGTACTTC.